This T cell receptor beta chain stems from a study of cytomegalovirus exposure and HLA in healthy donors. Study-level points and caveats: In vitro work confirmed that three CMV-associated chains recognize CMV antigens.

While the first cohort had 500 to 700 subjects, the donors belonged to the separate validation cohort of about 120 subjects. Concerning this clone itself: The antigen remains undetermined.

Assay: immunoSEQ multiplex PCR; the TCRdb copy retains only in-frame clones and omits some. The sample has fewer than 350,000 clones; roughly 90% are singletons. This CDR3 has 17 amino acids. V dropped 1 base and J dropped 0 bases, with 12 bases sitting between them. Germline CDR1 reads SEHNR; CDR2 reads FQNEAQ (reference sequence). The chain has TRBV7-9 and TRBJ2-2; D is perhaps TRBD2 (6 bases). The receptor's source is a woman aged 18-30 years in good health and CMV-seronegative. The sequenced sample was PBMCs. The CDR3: CASSLVGDWANTGELFF. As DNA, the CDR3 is TGTGCCAGCAGCTTAGTGGGGGACTGGGCGAACACCGGGGAGCTGTTTTTT.